Listed here are 11 T cell receptor beta chains from one sample, sequenced in a study of T-cell memory formation after mild COVID-19. TCRdb ran MiXCR on the 5' RACE reads and lists one entry per CDR3 protein. The sample includes hundreds of thousands of distinct CDR3 sequences, 15% to 20% of them seen just once. The source material was PBMCs or a T cell subset sorted from them (not recorded which). These receptors were collected from a man aged 18 to 29 who had mild COVID-19 (a few samples of this study predate the infection). Cell type and time point are not known.

The chain employs TRBV7-9 and TRBJ1-1; no definite D call. The ends were cut back, 1 base at V and 3 bases at J, with 9 bases in the middle. The CDR3 extends over 14 amino acids. Germline loops: CDR1 SEHNR, CDR2 FQNEAQ (reference sequence). The CDR3 loop is CASSLVSADTEAFF. The CDR3, as DNA: TGTGCCAGCAGCTTAGTCTCGGCGGACACTGAAGCTTTCTTT.

This chain links TRBV4-2 with TRBJ1-1; 7 bases match TRBD1. V shed 0 bases and J 3 bases; nucleotides not matched to a gene: 10. CDR1 LGHNA and CDR2 YNFKEQ come from the germline V gene. This CDR3 contains 17 residues. As DNA, the CDR3 is TGTGCCAGCAGCCAAGATCTGACAGGGACCTCGGACACTGAAGCTTTCTTT. This codes for CASSQDLTGTSDTEAFF.

Only a few counts were recorded for this clonotype. Here the CDR3 DNA reads TGCGCCAGCAGCTTTATGGACAGCTACACCGGGGAGCTGTTTTTT. Encoded protein: CASSFMDSYTGELFF. This chain links TRBV5-1 with TRBJ2-2; a weak D match, TRBD1 (6 bases). Germline lookup yields CDR1 SGHRS and CDR2 YFSETQ. Deletions cut 2 bases from V and 3 bases from J, with 11 bases between. The CDR3 sequence is 15 residues long.

This clonotype has more than one count but fewer than ten. The chain links TRBV9 to TRBJ2-1, with 7 bases lining up with TRBD2. The CDR3 has 14 residues. The V gene's germline CDR1 is SGDLS and CDR2 YYNGEE. V was clipped by 0 bases and J by 9 bases; unmatched bases: 6. In DNA form, the CDR3 reads TGTGCCAGCAGCGTAGGAAGCGGGGAGGGTGAGCAGTTCTTC. It yields the protein CASSVGSGEGEQFF.

V is TRBV5-1 and J is TRBJ2-5; D might be TRBD1 (7 bases). Germline V gene sequence: CDR1 SGHRS, CDR2 YFSETQ. The CDR3 extends over 16 amino acids. V lost 0 bases and J 7 bases, leaving 19 bases between the germline ends. As DNA, the CDR3 is TGCGCCAGCAGCTTGGGGACAGGCCAAGGAGCGGGGACCCAGTACTTC. It is translated as CASSLGTGQGAGTQYF.

V and J are TRBV7-2 and TRBJ1-1; TRBD1 agrees at 8 bases. V lost 4 bases, J lost 3 bases, and 10 bases stayed unmatched. The V gene's germline CDR1 is SGHTA and CDR2 FQGNSA. This CDR3 contains 16 residues. CDR3 coding DNA: TGTGCCAGCAGCTCCAGCTCAGGGGGCCCGTACACTGAAGCTTTCTTT. Translation gives CASSSSSGGPYTEAFF.

Ten or more counts support this clonotype. The gene calls are TRBV5-5 and TRBJ2-7, with D possibly TRBD1 on 6 matching bases. Germline V gene data show CDR1 as SGHKS and CDR2 as YYEKEE (reference sequence). Deletions cut 4 bases from V and 1 base from J, with 15 bases between. The CDR3 is made up of 15 amino acids. The CDR3 here is CASSVTGGRSYEQYF. CDR3 nucleotides: TGTGCCAGCAGCGTGACAGGTGGGAGATCCTACGAGCAGTACTTC.

This clonotype was picked up a small number of times. The junction does not match germline at one end; this may be a read error. This sequence joins TRBV5-5 and TRBJ2-2, with 7 bases aligning to TRBD1. Germline CDR1 and CDR2: SGHKS and YYEKEE (reference sequence). The CDR3 consists of 14 residues. This CDR3 is CASNLGQLTGELFF. The CDR3 nucleotides read TGTGCCAGCAACTTGGGACAGCTCACCGGGGAGCTGTTTTTT.

This clonotype was picked up a small number of times. The chain joins TRBV7-9 to TRBJ2-5; no reliable D call. Trimming took 4 bases from V and 2 from J, leaving 8 bases between them. Germline V gives CDR1 SEHNR, CDR2 FQNEAQ (reference sequence). The CDR3 runs to 13 residues. DNA for the CDR3: TGTGCCAGCAGCTCCTCGGAACAAGAGACCCAGTACTTC. This codes for CASSSSEQETQYF.

This clonotype was seen a few times. The gene calls are TRBV2 and TRBJ1-2; 7 nucleotides line up with TRBD1. CDR3 length: 16 amino acids. The ends lost 1 base at V and 0 bases at J; junction bases unmatched: 5. Germline V gives CDR1 SNHLY, CDR2 FYNNEI. Written as DNA, the CDR3 is TGTGCCAGCAGTGAAGAGGGGGCGGTTACTAACTATGGCTACACCTTC. Protein sequence: CASSEEGAVTNYGYTF. Full variable domain (missing parts from reference TRBV2 and TRBJ1-2): EPEVTQTPSHQVTQMGQEVILRCVPISNHLYFYWYRQILGQKVEFLVSFYNNEISEKSEIFDDQFSVERPDGSNFTLKIRSTKLEDSAMYFCASSEEGAVTNYGYTFGSGTRLTVV.

The CDR3 spells CASSPILQGTEAFF. In DNA form, the CDR3 reads TGTGCCAGCAGTCCGATCCTACAGGGAACTGAAGCTTTCTTT. The V gene is TRBV2, the J gene TRBJ1-1; possible D gene TRBD1, 6 bases. V lost 5 bases and J lost 5, with 15 bases in between. This CDR3 has 14 residues. The germline CDR1 and CDR2 sequences are SNHLY and FYNNEI. Full variable domain (outside the CDR3, taken from reference TRBV2 and TRBJ1-1): EPEVTQTPSHQVTQMGQEVILRCVPISNHLYFYWYRQILGQKVEFLVSFYNNEISEKSEIFDDQFSVERPDGSNFTLKIRSTKLEDSAMYFCASSPILQGTEAFFGQGTRLTVV.